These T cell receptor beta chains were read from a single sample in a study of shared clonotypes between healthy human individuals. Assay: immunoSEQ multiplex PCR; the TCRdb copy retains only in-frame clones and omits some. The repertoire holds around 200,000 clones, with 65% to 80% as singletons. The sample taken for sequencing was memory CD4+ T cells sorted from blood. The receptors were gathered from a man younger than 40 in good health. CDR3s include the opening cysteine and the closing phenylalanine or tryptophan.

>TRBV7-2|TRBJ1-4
CASSLGGGAINEKLFF
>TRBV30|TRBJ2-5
CAWREARETQYF
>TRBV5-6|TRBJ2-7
CASSLRLAGVYEQYF
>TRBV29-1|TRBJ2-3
CSVGLRGADTQYF
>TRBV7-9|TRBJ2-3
CASSPSGPRVVDTQYF
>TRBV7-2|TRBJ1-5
CASSLEMEINQPQHF
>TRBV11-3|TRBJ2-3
CASSSRLAGTGTDTQYF
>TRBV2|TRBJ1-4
CASSGDGTPNEKLFF
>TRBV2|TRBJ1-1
CASSGDTPYAFF
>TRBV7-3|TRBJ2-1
CASSSNLAGGPRNEQFF
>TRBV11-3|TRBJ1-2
CASSRGGYGYTF
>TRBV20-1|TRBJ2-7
CSVVADEQYF
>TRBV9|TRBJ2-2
CASSVEGVGITGELFF
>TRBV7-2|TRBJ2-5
CASSLGVETQYF
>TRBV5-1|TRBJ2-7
CASSPEIGVRRVEQYF
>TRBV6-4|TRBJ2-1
CASSPNYPDHEQFF
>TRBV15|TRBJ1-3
CATSNGRNTIYF
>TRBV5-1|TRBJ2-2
CASSSQGVGELFF
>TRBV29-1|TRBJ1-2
CSVGGGTYGYTF
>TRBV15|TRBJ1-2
CATSREGNREGYTF
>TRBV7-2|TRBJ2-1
CASSLAAGSYNEQFF
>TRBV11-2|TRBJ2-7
CASSLEGSSYEQYF
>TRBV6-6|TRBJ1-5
CASIGGDGQPQHF
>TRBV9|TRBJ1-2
CASSVVGQVDGYTF
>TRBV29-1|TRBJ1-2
CSVSGGDRGNYGYTF
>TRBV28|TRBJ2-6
CAYGRVGTSGANVLTF
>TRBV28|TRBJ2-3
CASSFRGPDTQYF
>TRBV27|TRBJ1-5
CASRIREWDNQPQHF
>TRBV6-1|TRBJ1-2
CASTPGSSNYGYTF
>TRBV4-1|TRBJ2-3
CASSQDGTGSGTDTQYF
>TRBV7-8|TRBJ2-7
CASSLGPRDPYEQYF
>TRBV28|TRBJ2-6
CASSPPKGYPSSGANVLTF
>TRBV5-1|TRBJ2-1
CASSPLTGSYNEQFF
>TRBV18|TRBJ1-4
CASSRARGSEKLFF
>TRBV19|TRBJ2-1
CASSISYANDEQFF
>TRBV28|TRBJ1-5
CASFTGGQPQHF
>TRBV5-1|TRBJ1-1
CASSSRGGFTEAFF
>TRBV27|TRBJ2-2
CASSLDGNTGELFF
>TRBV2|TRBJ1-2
CASSARQGALGYTF
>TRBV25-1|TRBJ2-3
CASSDSTGGQGYTQYF
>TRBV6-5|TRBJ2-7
CASSYYVGSYEQYF
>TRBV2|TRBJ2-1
CASKLTSGNEQFF
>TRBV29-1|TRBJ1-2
CSVVSGNYGYTF